These 27 T cell receptor beta chains originate from one sample sequenced in a study of blood T cell repertoires in COVID-19. This table comes from immunoSEQ multiplex PCR, and its TCRdb copy is limited to in-frame clones, with some not included. The table records 200,000 or so clones, around 89% of them present only once. The sample taken for sequencing was PBMCs or T cells enriched from blood (not recorded which). Every receptor here comes from a young woman in a cohort exposed to, infected with or recovered from COVID-19 (not recorded which).

The rearrangement uses TRBV7-9 and TRBJ2-7; D is possibly TRBD1 (6 bases). This CDR3 has 15 amino acids. With 4 bases removed from V and 2 bases from J, the gap between germline ends came to 15 bases. CDR1 SEHNR and CDR2 FQNEAQ come from the germline V gene (reference sequence). The CDR3 region has the DNA TGTGCCAGCAGCTCGTACCGGGACACTACCTACGAGCAGTACTTC. Its protein is CASSSYRDTTYEQYF.

This sequence joins TRBV28 and TRBJ2-5; D unclear. The germline CDR1 and CDR2 sequences are MDHEN and SYDVKM. V was pared by 5 bases and J by 5 bases, with 6 bases between. The CDR3 has 11 amino acids. The CDR3 sequence is CASSNEETQYF. In nucleotides, the CDR3 is TGTGCCAGCAGTAACGAGGAGACCCAGTACTTC.

The CDR3 loop is CATSDGGRETQYF. The DNA for the CDR3 is TGTGCCACCAGTGATGGTGGGAGGGAGACCCAGTACTTC. The chain carries TRBV24-1 and TRBJ2-5; D possibly corresponds to TRBD2 (6 bases). V lost 3 bases to trimming and J lost 5 bases, with 9 bases between them. In germline, CDR1 is KGHDR, CDR2 SFDVKD. The CDR3 has 13 residues.

The genes are TRBV19 and TRBJ2-7; 8 nucleotides match TRBD1. The germline V gene encodes CDR1 LNHDA and CDR2 SQIVND (reference sequence). The CDR3 has 13 amino acids. J lost 2 bases, V lost 5 bases, and 2 bases had no gene match. CDR3 sequence: CASSQTGAYEQYF. The CDR3 coding sequence is TGTGCCAGTAGTCAGACAGGGGCCTACGAGCAGTACTTC.

The chain links TRBV2 to TRBJ2-7, with 7 positions matching TRBD2. The CDR3 spans 14 residues. Trimming removed 10 bases from V and 0 bases from J; junction bases left unmatched: 9. Germline V lookup: CDR1 SNHLY, CDR2 FYNNEI. CDR3 bases: TGTGCCACGATCTGGGGGGGTAGCTCCTACGAGCAGTACTTC. As protein: CATIWGGSSYEQYF.

V gene TRBV7-8 combines with J gene TRBJ1-6; D remains ambiguous. Germline V gene lookup returns CDR1 SGHVS and CDR2 FQNEAQ. Trimming pared 5 bases from V and 10 bases from J, leaving 15 bases between. This CDR3 region has 14 residues. The CDR3 loop reads CASSPVAGESPLHF. The CDR3 DNA sequence: TGTGCCAGCAGCCCAGTGGCAGGTGAATCACCCCTCCACTTT.

The J gene is TRBJ1-1, the V gene TRBV27; a weak D match, TRBD1 (5 bases). Germline V gene data show CDR1 as MNHEY and CDR2 as SMNVEV (reference sequence). CDR3 length equals 11 residues. V was trimmed by 3 bases and J by 10 bases, leaving 9 bases between them. CDR3 sequence reads: CASSFQGTAFF. The CDR3 DNA reads as TGTGCCAGCAGTTTTCAGGGTACAGCTTTCTTT.

The chain joins TRBV11-2 to TRBJ2-5, with TRBD2 matching over 7 bases. CDR1 SGHAT and CDR2 FQNNGV come from the germline V gene. The trim removed 5 bases at V and 5 bases at J, leaving 11 bases unmatched. The CDR3 has 15 residues. The CDR3 DNA reads TGTGCCAGCAGCCAAAAGTTACTAGCGTATGAGACCCAGTACTTC. It yields the protein CASSQKLLAYETQYF.

This clone occurred a few times. The chain has TRBV28 and TRBJ2-5; D possibly corresponds to TRBD1 (6 bases). With 6 bases removed from V and 1 base from J, the gap between germline ends came to 9 bases. CDR3 length equals 13 residues. Germline V gene data show CDR1 as MDHEN and CDR2 as SYDVKM. CDR3 in amino acids: CASRQGTQETQYF. The DNA for the CDR3 is TGTGCCAGCAGACAGGGTACCCAAGAGACCCAGTACTTC. Using reference TRBV28 and TRBJ2-5 for the parts outside the CDR3, the full variable domain is DVKVTQSSRYLVKRTGEKVFLECVQDMDHENMFWYRQDPGLGLRLIYFSYDVKMKEKGDIPEGYSVSREKKERFSLILESASTNQTSMYLCASRQGTQETQYFGPGTRLLVL.

For this clone: This sample includes further DNA sequences coding for the same CDR3. The CDR3 here is CASSSWTGWGNTEAFF. For the CDR3, the DNA is TGTGCCAGCAGCTCCTGGACAGGCTGGGGGAACACTGAAGCTTTCTTT. The V call is TRBV11-3, the J call TRBJ1-1, with TRBD1 identical over 7 bases. J was trimmed by 1 base and V by 4 bases; bases with no gene match: 9. This CDR3 comprises 16 residues. The germline gives CDR1 SGHNT, CDR2 YENEEA.

The chain couples TRBV11-1 to TRBJ2-7, with 9 positions matching TRBD1. V gave up 4 bases and J gave up 3 bases; unmatched junction bases: 10. This CDR3 spans 16 amino acids. Germline V gene data show CDR1 as SGHAT and CDR2 as FQDESV (reference sequence). CDR3 sequence reads: CASSSAPGQGIYEQYF. DNA of the CDR3: TGTGCCAGCAGCTCGGCACCGGGACAGGGTATCTACGAGCAGTACTTC.

The gene calls are TRBV9 and TRBJ2-5, with a tentative D call TRBD1 (6 bases). V lost 1 base and J lost 2, with 6 bases in between. Germline values: CDR1 SGDLS, CDR2 YYNGEE. CDR3 length: 13 amino acids. CDR3 sequence (DNA): TGTGCCAGCAGCGTAAGGGGGCAAGAGACCCAGTACTTC. It codes for CASSVRGQETQYF.

The chain links TRBV7-2 to TRBJ2-1, with 10 nucleotides matching TRBD1. This CDR3 comprises 16 residues. CDR1 is SGHTA, CDR2 FQGNSA, per germline. J was trimmed by 9 bases and V by 1 base; bases with no gene match: 9. In DNA form, the CDR3 reads TGTGCCAGCAGCTTAGTCGGGACAGGGGACTTCAGTGAGCAGTTCTTC. As protein: CASSLVGTGDFSEQFF.

The V and J genes are TRBV24-1 and TRBJ1-5; unclear D gene. The CDR3 sequence is 13 residues long. Trimming left V 5 bases short and J 5 bases short, with 9 bases between. The V gene's germline CDR1 is KGHDR and CDR2 SFDVKD. For the CDR3, the DNA is TGTGCCACCAGTGCAGATGGTCATCAGCCCCAGCATTTT. Translated, it gives CATSADGHQPQHF.

Only one count was recorded for this clone. The chain has TRBV5-5 and TRBJ1-1, with 9 bases that match TRBD1. The V gene's germline CDR1 is SGHKS and CDR2 YYEKEE (reference sequence). After removal of 5 bases from V and 3 bases from J, the junction contained 2 bases not matched to a gene. CDR3 length: 13 residues. The CDR3 DNA reads as TGTGCCAGCAGTCGACAGGGGGACACTGAAGCTTTCTTT. Amino acids: CASSRQGDTEAFF.

This clone was counted between two and nine times. J is TRBJ2-1 and V is TRBV19; 7 nucleotides agree with TRBD2. The length of the CDR3 is 15 residues. CDR1 and CDR2 from the germline V gene are LNHDA and SQIVND (reference sequence). Trimming cost V 4 bases and J 2 bases; bases outside gene matches: 5. Here the CDR3 reads CASSTRRGAYNEQFF. CDR3 DNA sequence: TGTGCCAGTAGTACCCGTCGGGGGGCCTACAATGAGCAGTTCTTC.

A remark on this clone: At one end the junction does not follow the germline gene, possibly because of a read error. The chain joins TRBV10-3 to TRBJ2-3, with TRBD2 matching 9 bases. Germline CDR1 and CDR2: ENHRY and SYGVKD. The CDR3 totals 15 residues. Written as DNA, the CDR3 is TGTGCCACCAGTTTAGCGGGGGCCAACACAGATACGCAGTATTTT. Its translation is CATSLAGANTDTQYF.

The chain joins TRBV19 to TRBJ2-7; 7 bases line up with TRBD2. Trimming took 4 bases from V and 7 from J; bases not matched to a gene: 10. Germline-derived CDR1 and CDR2 are LNHDA and SQIVND (reference sequence). CDR3 size: 14 residues. This chain's CDR3 is CASSRSGNPFEQYF. DNA of the CDR3: TGTGCCAGTAGTAGGAGCGGGAACCCGTTTGAGCAGTACTTC.

The rearrangement links TRBV7-3 to TRBJ1-1; 7 bases line up with TRBD1. The CDR3 spans 15 residues. V shed 1 base and J 1 base; nucleotides not matched to a gene: 3. In germline, CDR1 is SGHTA, CDR2 FQGTGA. The CDR3 loop reads CASSLMSGGNTEAFF. CDR3 nucleotide sequence: TGTGCCAGCAGCTTAATGTCAGGGGGGAACACTGAAGCTTTCTTT.

The CDR3 sequence is CASSFRGRPEVDEQFF. In nucleotides, the CDR3 is TGTGCCAGCAGCTTCAGGGGGCGGCCAGAGGTGGATGAGCAGTTCTTC. The J gene is TRBJ2-1, the V gene TRBV7-6; 8 nucleotides line up with TRBD1. Germline CDR1 SGHVS, CDR2 FNYEAQ. V gave up 3 bases and J gave up 8 bases; unmatched junction bases: 12. The CDR3 has 16 amino acids.

In its sample, this clone was seen once. The chain uses TRBV9 and TRBJ2-7, with 7 bases lining up with TRBD1. Germline CDR1 and CDR2: SGDLS and YYNGEE. The CDR3 contains 14 residues. V shed 3 bases and J 6 bases; nucleotides not matched to a gene: 9. The CDR3 bases are TGTGCCAGCAGCGCTGGGACAGCAGCCAGCGAGCAGTACTTC. It yields the protein CASSAGTAASEQYF.

The J gene is TRBJ2-2, the V gene TRBV7-3; D remains ambiguous. This CDR3 has 11 residues. V was clipped by 6 bases and J by 7 bases, with 6 bases between them. Germline CDR1 reads SGHTA; CDR2 reads FQGTGA. Here the CDR3 reads CASSSIGELFF. The CDR3 DNA follows: TGTGCCAGCAGTTCAATCGGGGAGCTGTTTTTT. The full variable domain, rest sourced from reference TRBV7-3 and TRBJ2-2, is GAGVSQTPSNKVTEKGKYVELRCDPISGHTALYWYRQSLGQGPEFLIYFQGTGAADDSGLPNDRFFAVRPEGSVSTLKIQRTERGDSAVYLCASSSIGELFFGEGSRLTVL.

In nucleotides, the CDR3 is TGTGCCAGCAGCCTCGGACAGGGGGGGAATGAAAAACTGTTTTTT. It specifies CASSLGQGGNEKLFF. This chain joins TRBV5-8 and TRBJ1-4; 10 bases agree with TRBD1. CDR3 length: 15 residues. Trimming cost V 4 bases and J 5 bases; bases outside gene matches: 5. Germline CDR1 and CDR2: SGHTS and YDEGEE.

The rearrangement joins TRBV5-4 to TRBJ2-1; 8 nucleotides line up with TRBD2. Unmatched junction bases numbered 14, after V lost 4 bases and J lost 8 bases. The germline gives CDR1 SGHNT, CDR2 YYREEE (reference sequence). This CDR3 has 16 amino acids. CDR3 region: CASSPVAGGRIHEQFF. CDR3 sequence (DNA): TGTGCCAGCAGCCCGGTGGCGGGGGGCCGGATTCATGAGCAGTTCTTC.

This clone was seen a single time. J is TRBJ1-1 and V is TRBV6-5; the match to TRBD1 covers 7 bases. This CDR3 spans 15 amino acids. J lost 0 bases, V lost 5 bases, and 6 bases had no gene match. Per the germline V gene, CDR1 is MNHEY and CDR2 is SVGAGI. In DNA form, the CDR3 reads TGTGCCAGCAGTCCCCAGACAGGGTTGAACACTGAAGCTTTCTTT. Translation: CASSPQTGLNTEAFF.

The chain employs TRBV18 and TRBJ2-2, with D perhaps matching TRBD1 (5 bases). Germline lookup yields CDR1 KGHSH and CDR2 LQKENI. The ends were cut back, 8 bases at V and 2 bases at J, with 15 bases in the middle. CDR3 length: 15 amino acids. The CDR3 coding sequence is TGTGCCAGCACGTCGACAGAGATTAACACCGGGGAGCTGTTTTTT. This encodes CASTSTEINTGELFF.

The chain couples TRBV2 to TRBJ1-4; possibly TRBD1 for D (5 bases). Per germline, CDR1 SNHLY and CDR2 FYNNEI. CDR3 length: 15 amino acids. The V and J ends lost 6 bases and 5 bases respectively, with 16 bases between them. The DNA of the CDR3 is TGTGCCAGCAGCGACCCACAGGAGTTCAATGAAAAACTGTTTTTT. This sequence encodes CASSDPQEFNEKLFF.